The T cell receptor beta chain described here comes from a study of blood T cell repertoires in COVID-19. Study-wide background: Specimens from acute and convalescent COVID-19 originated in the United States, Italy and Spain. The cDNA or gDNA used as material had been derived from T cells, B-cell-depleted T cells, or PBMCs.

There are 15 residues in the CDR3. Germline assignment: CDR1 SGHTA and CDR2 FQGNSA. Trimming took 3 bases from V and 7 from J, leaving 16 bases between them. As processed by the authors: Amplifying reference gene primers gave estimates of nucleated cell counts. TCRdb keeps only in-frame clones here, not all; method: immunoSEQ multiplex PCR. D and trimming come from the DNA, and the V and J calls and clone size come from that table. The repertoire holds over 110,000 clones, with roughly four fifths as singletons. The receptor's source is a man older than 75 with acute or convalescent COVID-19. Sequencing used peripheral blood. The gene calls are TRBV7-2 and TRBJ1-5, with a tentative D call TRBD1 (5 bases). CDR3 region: CASSFQAGPRQPQHF. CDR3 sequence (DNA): TGTGCCAGCAGCTTTCAAGCGGGGCCACGGCAGCCCCAGCATTTT.